These T cell receptor beta chains were read from a single sample in a study of T cells in Graves' hyperthyroidism and ophthalmopathy. TCRdb re-called the multiplex PCR reads with MiXCR, one entry per CDR3 protein. The sample shows roughly 700,000 distinct CDR3 sequences, 15% to 20% of them seen only once. The sequencing input was blood. These receptor sequences come from a man aged 50-60 years with Graves' hyperthyroidism. Both conserved end residues are part of each CDR3. The D gene is left open where the match is weak. The size of a clone is reported for some rows only, either as once, few or many, or as a class for expanded clones.

clone_size j_call v_call d_call cdr3_aa cdr3_nt
many TRBJ2-5 TRBV28 . CASSPVWTEETQYF TGTGCCAGCAGTCCCGTCTGGACGGAGGAGACCCAGTACTTC
many TRBJ2-4 TRBV28 . CASSLWDEAKIHQYF TGTGCCAGCAGTTTATGGGACGAAGCCAAAATCCATCAGTACTTC
many TRBJ2-3 TRBV28 . CASWAIGGRRTDTQYF TGTGCCAGCTGGGCCATCGGAGGGAGGCGGACAGATACGCAGTATTTT
. TRBJ2-4 TRBV6-2/TRBV6-3 TRBD1 CASSPDRALAKNIQYF TGTGCCAGCAGCCCGGACAGGGCATTAGCCAAAAACATTCAGTACTTC
. TRBJ2-5 TRBV11-2 . CASSTGHMKETQYF TGTGCCAGCAGCACGGGACATATGAAAGAGACCCAGTACTTC
. TRBJ2-3 TRBV5-1 TRBD2 CARLLAGVADTQYF TGCGCCAGACTCCTAGCGGGAGTGGCAGATACGCAGTATTTT
. TRBJ2-1 TRBV10-3 TRBD2 CAISESTSEYNEQFF TGTGCCATCAGTGAGTCGACTAGCGAGTACAATGAGCAGTTCTTC
many TRBJ2-7 TRBV2 . CASSEPPPGIHEQYF TGTGCCAGCAGTGAACCACCGCCAGGGATCCACGAGCAGTACTTC
many TRBJ2-7 TRBV28 TRBD2 CASSATTSGRACEQYF TGTGCCAGCAGTGCAACGACTAGCGGGAGGGCCTGCGAGCAGTACTTC
many TRBJ1-1 TRBV6-2/TRBV6-3 . CASSFFHEGRDTEAFF TGTGCCAGCAGCTTTTTCCACGAGGGGAGGGACACTGAAGCTTTCTTT
many TRBJ2-2 TRBV2 TRBD1 CASRTQGAAGELFF TGTGCCAGCCGGACTCAGGGGGCCGCCGGGGAGCTGTTTTTT
many TRBJ2-5 TRBV7-3 TRBD2 CASSQGLAGTRETQYF TGTGCCAGCAGCCAAGGACTAGCGGGAACGAGGGAGACCCAGTACTTC
. TRBJ2-3 TRBV7-9 TRBD2 CASSSMTSGRSDTQYF TGTGCCAGCAGCTCTATGACTAGCGGGAGGTCAGATACGCAGTATTTT
. TRBJ2-3 TRBV24-1 TRBD1 CATSDSRQGPTTDTQYF TGTGCCACCAGTGATTCCCGACAGGGGCCAACCACAGATACGCAGTATTTT
many TRBJ2-7 TRBV29-1 TRBD1 CSVDNGQGHGEQYF TGCAGCGTTGATAACGGACAGGGGCATGGCGAGCAGTACTTC
many TRBJ1-5 TRBV10-2 . CASRNRDGQPQHF TGCGCCAGCAGGAACAGGGACGGGCAGCCCCAGCATTTT
few TRBJ1-1 TRBV4-2 . CASSLPDPLNTEAFF TGTGCCAGCAGCCTCCCGGACCCTCTTAACACTGAAGCTTTCTTT
. TRBJ1-5 TRBV19 TRBD1 CASTKDRVGVAQHF TGTGCCAGTACCAAGGACAGGGTGGGGGTAGCCCAGCATTTT
few TRBJ1-6 TRBV11-2 . CASTLGATGWNSPLHF TGTGCCAGCACCTTGGGAGCCACGGGGTGGAATTCACCCCTCCACTTT
many TRBJ1-6 TRBV18 TRBD1 CASSPGQGQALHF TGTGCCAGCTCACCAGGACAGGGACAGGCCCTCCACTTT
many TRBJ2-1 TRBV30 . CAWSDYSYNEQFF TGTGCCTGGAGTGACTACTCCTACAATGAGCAGTTCTTC
many TRBJ2-7 TRBV5-1 . CASSLWQGLSSYEQYF TGCGCCAGCAGCTTGTGGCAGGGGCTGAGCTCCTACGAGCAGTACTTC
many TRBJ2-7 TRBV7-9 TRBD2 CASFSMESAGGHYEQYF TGTGCCAGCTTCTCTATGGAATCAGCGGGAGGGCACTACGAGCAGTACTTC
. TRBJ1-1 TRBV7-2 . CASSFGLDTEAFF TGTGCCAGCAGCTTCGGCCTGGACACTGAAGCTTTCTTT
. TRBJ2-7 TRBV29-1 . CGVGREYEQYF TGCGGCGTTGGTAGGGAGTACGAGCAGTACTTC
many TRBJ2-6 TRBV11-3 . CASSLESSSGANVLTF TGTGCCAGCAGCTTAGAGAGCAGCTCTGGGGCCAACGTCCTGACTTTC